Presented here are 16 T cell receptor beta chains from one specimen sequenced in a study of PD-L1 blockade in urothelial cancer. Noted time point: peripheral blood 6 weeks after treatment start. Sequenced by immunoSEQ multiplex PCR; TCRdb stores in-frame clones only, minus some. Found here are approximately 44,000 clones, more than 80% of them singletons; the top ten hold less than 9.5%. Here the sequenced sample was PBMCs, taken around atezolizumab (anti-PD-L1) treatment. All receptors derive from a man between 65 and 80 years old with urothelial cancer.

V usage is TRBV29-1 and J usage is TRBJ2-3, with a tentative D call TRBD2 (6 bases). V was trimmed by 4 bases and J by 3 bases, leaving 17 bases between them. This CDR3 spans 15 amino acids. The V gene's germline CDR1 is SQVTM and CDR2 ANQGSEA. The CDR3 nucleotides read TGCAGCGTTGTCGGGGGAGCGGGCTGGACAGATACGCAGTATTTT. Protein sequence: CSVVGGAGWTDTQYF.

This clone was seen only a few times. V usage is TRBV5-1 and J usage is TRBJ2-2, with a tentative D call TRBD1 (5 bases). From germline, CDR1 is SGHRS and CDR2 YFSETQ. Trimming removed 4 bases from V and 6 bases from J, with 16 bases in between. The CDR3 runs to 15 residues. Here the CDR3 DNA reads TGCGCCAGCAGCACTCAAATAGGGGTGGCCGGGGAGCTGTTTTTT. This sequence encodes CASSTQIGVAGELFF.

The V gene is TRBV5-6, the J gene TRBJ1-2, with a tentative D call TRBD1 (5 bases). Germline V lookup: CDR1 SGHDT, CDR2 YYEEEE. The CDR3 length is 15 residues. Trimming shortened V by 0 bases and J by 6 bases, and 15 bases separated the two germline ends. CDR3 amino acids: CASSLAGLPRDGYTF. The DNA of the CDR3 is TGTGCCAGCAGCTTGGCAGGGCTCCCACGGGATGGCTACACCTTC.

J is TRBJ2-5 and V is TRBV5-1; tentative D call: TRBD2 (5 bases). This CDR3 comprises 13 residues. V was clipped by 4 bases and J by 4 bases, with 11 bases between them. Germline V lookup: CDR1 SGHRS, CDR2 YFSETQ. CDR3 region: CASSPGLGETQYF. The CDR3 bases are TGCGCCAGCAGCCCTGGACTGGGAGAGACCCAGTACTTC.

The chain recombines TRBV9 with TRBJ2-1; 13 bases match TRBD2. Per the germline V gene, CDR1 is SGDLS and CDR2 is YYNGEE. This CDR3 spans 15 amino acids. J gave up 8 bases and V 3 bases, and 5 bases lay outside the gene matches. The CDR3 DNA follows: TGTGCCAGCAGCGCGGGACTAGCGGGATTGCATGAGCAGTTCTTC. Its translation is CASSAGLAGLHEQFF.

The rearrangement uses TRBV7-9 and TRBJ2-7; 11 bases are a match to TRBD2. The CDR3 covers 14 residues. Per germline, CDR1 SEHNR and CDR2 FQNEAQ (reference sequence). Trimming cost V 11 bases and J 1 base; bases outside gene matches: 7. This CDR3 reads CAVQTSGNSYEQYF. CDR3 nucleotide sequence: TGTGCCGTTCAGACTAGCGGGAATTCCTACGAGCAGTACTTC.

The chain joins TRBV28 to TRBJ2-5; 9 bases align to TRBD1. Per germline, CDR1 MDHEN and CDR2 SYDVKM. This CDR3 comprises 16 residues. The trim removed 4 bases at V and 9 bases at J, leaving 15 bases unmatched. The CDR3 nucleotides read TGTGCCAGCAGTTCCGGGACAGGGACCCCATACTGGGCCCAGTACTTC. Translation gives CASSSGTGTPYWAQYF.

This chain joins TRBV6-5 and TRBJ1-1; 8 bases map to TRBD1. The germline V gene encodes CDR1 MNHEY and CDR2 SVGAGI. The CDR3 extends over 14 amino acids. The junction had 1 base not matched to a gene; V was cut back by 0 bases and J by 4 bases. The CDR3 bases are TGTGCCAGCAGTTACTCCGGACAGGGCACTGAAGCTTTCTTT. Translating gives CASSYSGQGTEAFF.

The rearrangement joins TRBV9 to TRBJ2-1; TRBD2 agrees at 12 bases. Germline lookup yields CDR1 SGDLS and CDR2 YYNGEE. This CDR3 region has 16 residues. V trimming: 0 bases; J trimming: 7 bases; junction bases outside the gene matches: 5. The CDR3 nucleotides read TGTGCCAGCAGCGTAGCGTCGACTAGCGGGAGAAATGAGCAGTTCTTC. Translation: CASSVASTSGRNEQFF.

V usage is TRBV9 and J usage is TRBJ2-5; 10 bases fit TRBD2. The CDR3 length is 18 residues. Germline CDR1 and CDR2: SGDLS and YYNGEE. V shed 0 bases, J shed 4 bases, and the junction held 12 bases outside the gene matches. The chain's CDR3 is CASSVGPRLAGAGETQYF. CDR3 sequence (DNA): TGTGCCAGCAGCGTAGGTCCGAGGCTAGCGGGAGCTGGAGAGACCCAGTACTTC.

This clone was detected once. The rearrangement links TRBV7-6 to TRBJ2-2, with D possibly TRBD2 on 6 matching bases. Between the trimmed V and J ends, which lost 6 bases and 2 bases, there was a span of 10 bases. The CDR3 extends over 14 amino acids. Germline V gives CDR1 SGHVS, CDR2 FNYEAQ. The CDR3 DNA follows: TGTGCCAGCAGATGGGACTCAAACACCGGGGAGCTGTTTTTT. Protein: CASRWDSNTGELFF.

The genes are TRBV4-2 and TRBJ2-7; TRBD2 aligns across 8 bases. CDR1 is LGHNA and CDR2 is YNFKEQ in the germline V gene. V lost 0 bases and J lost 2; bases outside the gene matches: 12. The CDR3 runs to 18 residues. DNA of the CDR3: TGTGCCAGCAGCCAAGAGTCCTCCCCTAGCGGGTCGACCTACGAGCAGTACTTC. It codes for CASSQESSPSGSTYEQYF.

This clone was seen only once. The rearrangement uses TRBV19 and TRBJ1-1, with 9 positions matching TRBD1. Trimming cost V 3 bases and J 3 bases; bases outside gene matches: 2. Germline V gene sequence: CDR1 LNHDA, CDR2 SQIVND (reference sequence). The CDR3 runs 14 residues. The CDR3 DNA follows: TGTGCCAGTAGTATCGACAGGGGGGACACTGAAGCTTTCTTT. It codes for CASSIDRGDTEAFF.

The V and J genes are TRBV28 and TRBJ2-1; D remains ambiguous. Germline CDR1 MDHEN, CDR2 SYDVKM. V lost 3 bases to trimming and J lost 9 bases, with 12 bases between them. The CDR3 is made up of 13 amino acids. The CDR3 reads CASSLQAFVEQFF. The CDR3 DNA reads as TGTGCCAGCAGTTTGCAAGCTTTCGTTGAGCAGTTCTTC.

CDR3 in amino acids: CASSQEVMGDGQGISGANVLTF. The CDR3 nucleotides are TGCGCCAGCAGCCAAGAGGTGATGGGTGACGGACAGGGGATCTCTGGGGCCAACGTCCTGACTTTC. The genes are TRBV4-1 and TRBJ2-6; TRBD1 aligns across 9 bases. The V and J ends lost 0 bases and 0 bases, in that order; junction bases with no gene match: 15. Germline CDR1 reads MGHRA; CDR2 reads YSYEKL. CDR3 length equals 22 residues.

The chain recombines TRBV15 with TRBJ2-3; 7 bases match TRBD1. Trimming took 0 bases from V and 6 from J; bases not matched to a gene: 6. The CDR3 extends over 15 amino acids. Germline CDR1 and CDR2: LNHNV and YYDKDF (reference sequence). CDR3 protein: CATSRERQGLDTQYF. DNA of the CDR3: TGTGCCACCAGCAGAGAAAGACAGGGATTGGATACGCAGTATTTT.